This is a list of T cell receptor beta chains from one sample in a study of blood T cell repertoires in COVID-19. Data came from immunoSEQ multiplex PCR; TCRdb stores just in-frame clones and leaves some out. The sample records around 300,000 clones, approximately 89% being singletons. Sequenced input: PBMCs or T cells enriched from blood (not recorded which). All receptors come from a man under 40 who had recovered from COVID-19. Each CDR3 is given with its conserved first and last residue. A D gene is named only where the DNA matches it firmly.

j_call,d_call,v_call,cdr3_nt,cdr3_aa
TRBJ1-2,TRBD1,TRBV2,TGTGCCAGCAGGAGACAGGGGGGGGACTATGGCTACACCTTC,CASRRQGGDYGYTF
TRBJ2-1,NA,TRBV19,TGTGCCAGTAGTAACCTAGAGACCTACAATGAGCAGTTCTTC,CASSNLETYNEQFF
TRBJ2-5,TRBD1,TRBV9,TGTGCCAGCAGCGTAGCTGGCGGGGCAGGGGGCAGAGAGACCCAGTACTTC,CASSVAGGAGGRETQYF
TRBJ2-1,TRBD2,TRBV5-6,TGTGCCAGCCAACCCCAGCGGGGGTGGGGCAATGAGCAGTTCTTC,CASQPQRGWGNEQFF
TRBJ2-3,TRBD2,TRBV29-1,TGCAGCGGATGGACTAGCGGAAAAGATACGCAGTATTTT,CSGWTSGKDTQYF
TRBJ2-3,TRBD2,TRBV5-1,TGCGCCAGCAGCTTGGTCCTAGCGGGCTTCACAGATACGCAGTATTTT,CASSLVLAGFTDTQYF
TRBJ1-6,TRBD1,TRBV4-2,TGTGCCAGCAGCCAAGATTTACAGGGGGCGTATAATTCACCCCTCCACTTT,CASSQDLQGAYNSPLHF
TRBJ2-1,TRBD2,TRBV2,TGTGCCAGCAGTGGGGGGACTAGCGAATACAATGAGCAGTTCTTC,CASSGGTSEYNEQFF
TRBJ2-2,NA,TRBV7-9,TGTGCCAGCAGCTCCATCGGACGGGAACAGACCGGGGAGCTGTTTTTT,CASSSIGREQTGELFF
TRBJ1-5,TRBD1,TRBV12-5,TGTGCTAGTGGTTCGTCGAGGCAGGGGGTTGTTCAGCCCCAGCATTTT,CASGSSRQGVVQPQHF